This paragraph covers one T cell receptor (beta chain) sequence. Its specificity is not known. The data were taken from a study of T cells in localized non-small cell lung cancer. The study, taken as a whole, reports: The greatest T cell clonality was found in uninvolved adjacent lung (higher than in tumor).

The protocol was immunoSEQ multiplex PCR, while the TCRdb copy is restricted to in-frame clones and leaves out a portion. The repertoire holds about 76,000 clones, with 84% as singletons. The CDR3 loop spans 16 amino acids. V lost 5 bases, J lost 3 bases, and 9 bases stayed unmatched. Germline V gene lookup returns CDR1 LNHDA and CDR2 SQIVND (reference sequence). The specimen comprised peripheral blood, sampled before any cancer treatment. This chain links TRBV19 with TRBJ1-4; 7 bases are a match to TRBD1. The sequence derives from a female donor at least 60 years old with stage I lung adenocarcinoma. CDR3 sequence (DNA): TGTGCCAGTAGTTCGGCCCCCGGACAGGCTAATGAAAAACTGTTTTTT. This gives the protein CASSSAPGQANEKLFF.